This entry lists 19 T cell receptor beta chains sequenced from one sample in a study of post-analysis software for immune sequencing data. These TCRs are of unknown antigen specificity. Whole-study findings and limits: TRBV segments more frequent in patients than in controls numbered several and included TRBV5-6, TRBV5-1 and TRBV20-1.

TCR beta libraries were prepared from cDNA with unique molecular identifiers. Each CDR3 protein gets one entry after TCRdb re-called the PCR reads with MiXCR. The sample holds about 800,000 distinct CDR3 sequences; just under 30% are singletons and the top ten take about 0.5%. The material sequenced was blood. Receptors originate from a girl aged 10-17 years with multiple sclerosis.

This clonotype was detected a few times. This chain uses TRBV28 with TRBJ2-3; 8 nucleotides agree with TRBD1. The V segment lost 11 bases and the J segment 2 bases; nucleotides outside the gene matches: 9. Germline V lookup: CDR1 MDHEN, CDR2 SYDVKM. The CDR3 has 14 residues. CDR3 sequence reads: CACYRGEITDTQYF. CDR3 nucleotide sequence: TGTGCCTGCTACAGGGGGGAGATCACAGATACGCAGTATTTT.

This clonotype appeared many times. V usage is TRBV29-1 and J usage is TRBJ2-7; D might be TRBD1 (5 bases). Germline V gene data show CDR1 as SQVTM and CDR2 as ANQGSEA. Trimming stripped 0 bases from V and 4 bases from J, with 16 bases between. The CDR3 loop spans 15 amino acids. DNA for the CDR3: TGCAGCGTTGAAGATCTTGTGGCAGGGATATACGAGCAGTACTTC. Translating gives CSVEDLVAGIYEQYF.

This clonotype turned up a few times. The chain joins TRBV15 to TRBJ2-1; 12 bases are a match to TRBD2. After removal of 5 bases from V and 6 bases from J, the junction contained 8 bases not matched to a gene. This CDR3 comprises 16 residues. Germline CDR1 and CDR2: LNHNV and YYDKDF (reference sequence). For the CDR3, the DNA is TGTGCCACCAGCGGAAGACTAGCGGGAGAAGGCAATGAGCAGTTCTTC. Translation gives CATSGRLAGEGNEQFF.

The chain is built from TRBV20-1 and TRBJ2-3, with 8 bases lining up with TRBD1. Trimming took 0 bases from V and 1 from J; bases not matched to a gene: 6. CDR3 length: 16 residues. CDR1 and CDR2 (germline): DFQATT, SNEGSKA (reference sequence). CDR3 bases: TGCAGTGCTAGAGAACGGACAGGGTCTCGCACAGATACGCAGTATTTT. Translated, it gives CSARERTGSRTDTQYF.

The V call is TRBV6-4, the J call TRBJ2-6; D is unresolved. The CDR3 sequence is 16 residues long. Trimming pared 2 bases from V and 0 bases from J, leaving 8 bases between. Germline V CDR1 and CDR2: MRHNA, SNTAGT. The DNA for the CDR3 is TGTGCCAGCAGTGACAACGGACCCTCTGGGGCCAACGTCCTGACTTTC. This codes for CASSDNGPSGANVLTF.

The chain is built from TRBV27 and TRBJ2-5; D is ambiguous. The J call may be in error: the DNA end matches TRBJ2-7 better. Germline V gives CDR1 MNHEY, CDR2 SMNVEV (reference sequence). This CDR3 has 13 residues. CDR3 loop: CASSYGPSYEQYF. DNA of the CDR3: TGTGCCAGCAGTTACGGACCTTCTTACGAGCAGTACTTC.

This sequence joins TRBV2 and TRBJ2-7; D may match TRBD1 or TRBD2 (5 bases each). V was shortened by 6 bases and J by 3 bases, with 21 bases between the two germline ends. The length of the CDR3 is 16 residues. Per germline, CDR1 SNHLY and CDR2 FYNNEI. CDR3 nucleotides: TGTGCCAGCAGCGCCCGAGAGGGACGGAGAGTCTACGAGCAGTACTTC. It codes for CASSAREGRRVYEQYF.

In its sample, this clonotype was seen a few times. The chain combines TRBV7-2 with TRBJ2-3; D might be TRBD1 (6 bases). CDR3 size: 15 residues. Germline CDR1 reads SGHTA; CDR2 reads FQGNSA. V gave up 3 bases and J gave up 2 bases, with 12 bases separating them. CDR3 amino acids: CASSFTGLNTDTQYF. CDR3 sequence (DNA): TGTGCCAGCAGCTTTACAGGGTTGAACACAGATACGCAGTATTTT.

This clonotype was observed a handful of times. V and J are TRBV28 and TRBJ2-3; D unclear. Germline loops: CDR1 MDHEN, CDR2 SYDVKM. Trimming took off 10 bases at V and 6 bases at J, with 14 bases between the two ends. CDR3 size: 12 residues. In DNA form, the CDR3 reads TGTGCCACCCAGCCGGTTCGGGATACGCAGTATTTT. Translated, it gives CATQPVRDTQYF.

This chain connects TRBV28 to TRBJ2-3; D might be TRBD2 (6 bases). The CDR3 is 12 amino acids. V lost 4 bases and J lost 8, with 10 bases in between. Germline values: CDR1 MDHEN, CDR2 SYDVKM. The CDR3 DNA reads TGTGCCAGCAGTTGGGGGGTGGCTACGCAGTATTTT. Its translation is CASSWGVATQYF.

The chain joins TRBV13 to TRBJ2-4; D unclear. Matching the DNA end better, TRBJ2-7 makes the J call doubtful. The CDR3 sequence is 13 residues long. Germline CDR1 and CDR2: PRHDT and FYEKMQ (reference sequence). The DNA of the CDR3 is TGTGCCAGCAGCCCCCACCCCCTCTACGAGCAGTACTTC. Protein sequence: CASSPHPLYEQYF.

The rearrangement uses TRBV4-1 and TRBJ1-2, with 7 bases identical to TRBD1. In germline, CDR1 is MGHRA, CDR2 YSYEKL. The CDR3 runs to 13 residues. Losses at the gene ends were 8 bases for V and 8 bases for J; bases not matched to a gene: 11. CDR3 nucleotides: TGCGCCAGCGGCCCAGGGACAGCTGTGGGCTACACCTTC. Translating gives CASGPGTAVGYTF.

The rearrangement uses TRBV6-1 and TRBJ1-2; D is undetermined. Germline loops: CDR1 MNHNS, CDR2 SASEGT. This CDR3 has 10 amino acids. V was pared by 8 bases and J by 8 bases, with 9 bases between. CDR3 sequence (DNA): TGTGCCAGCGGTTCACAAGGCTACACCTTC. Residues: CASGSQGYTF.

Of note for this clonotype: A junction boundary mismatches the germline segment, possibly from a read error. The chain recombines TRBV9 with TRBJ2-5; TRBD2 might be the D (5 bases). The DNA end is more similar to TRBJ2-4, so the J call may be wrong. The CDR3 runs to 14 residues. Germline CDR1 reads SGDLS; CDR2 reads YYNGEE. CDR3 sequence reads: CANSVEGAKNIQYF. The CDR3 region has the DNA TGTGCCAACAGCGTAGAGGGCGCTAAAAACATTCAGTACTTC.

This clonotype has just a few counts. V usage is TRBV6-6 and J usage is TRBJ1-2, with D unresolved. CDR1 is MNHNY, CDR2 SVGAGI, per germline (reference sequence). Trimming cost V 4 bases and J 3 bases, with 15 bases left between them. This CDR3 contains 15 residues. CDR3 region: CASSSPRDGDYGYTF. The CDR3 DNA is TGTGCCAGCAGTTCCCCCCGGGATGGGGACTATGGCTACACCTTC.

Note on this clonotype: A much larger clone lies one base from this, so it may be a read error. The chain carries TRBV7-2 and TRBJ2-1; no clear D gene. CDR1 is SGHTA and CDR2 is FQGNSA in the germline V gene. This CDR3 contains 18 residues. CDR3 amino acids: CAGSLVSGKYSYYNEQFF. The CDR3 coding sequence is TGTGCCGGCAGCTTAGTCTCGGGCAAGTACTCGTATTACAATGAGCAGTTCTTC.

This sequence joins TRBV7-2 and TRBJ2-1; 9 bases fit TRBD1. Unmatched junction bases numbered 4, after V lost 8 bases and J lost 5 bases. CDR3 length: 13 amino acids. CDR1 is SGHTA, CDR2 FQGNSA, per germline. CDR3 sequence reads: CASGTGNNNEQFF. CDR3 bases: TGTGCCAGCGGGACAGGGAATAACAATGAGCAGTTCTTC.

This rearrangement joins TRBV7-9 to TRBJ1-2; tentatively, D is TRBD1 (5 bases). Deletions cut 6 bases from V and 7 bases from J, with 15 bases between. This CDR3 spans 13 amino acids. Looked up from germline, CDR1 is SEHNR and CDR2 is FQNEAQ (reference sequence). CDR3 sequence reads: CASSSFRGGGYTF. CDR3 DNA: TGTGCCAGCAGTTCATTTCGGGGGGGTGGCTACACCTTC.

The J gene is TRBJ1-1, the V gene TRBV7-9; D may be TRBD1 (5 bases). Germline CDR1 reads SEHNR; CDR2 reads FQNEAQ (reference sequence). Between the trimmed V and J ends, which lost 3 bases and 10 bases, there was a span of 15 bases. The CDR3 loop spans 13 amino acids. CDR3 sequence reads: CASSFPSGTAAFF. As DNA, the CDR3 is TGTGCCAGCAGCTTCCCCTCGGGGACGGCAGCTTTCTTT.